This T cell receptor beta chain was captured by sequencing in a study of PD-1 and CTLA-4 blockade in melanoma. V lost 1 base and J 3 bases, leaving 18 bases between the germline ends. Germline V gene data show CDR1 as SQVTM and CDR2 as ANQGSEA. There are 16 residues in the CDR3. Assay: immunoSEQ multiplex PCR; the TCRdb copy retains only in-frame clones and omits some. The data show about 16,000 clones, 70% seen once. The specimen was CD8+ T cells from peripheral blood, collected from a patient given anti-PD-1 treatment. This TCR derives from a human donor with melanoma. The chain carries TRBV29-1 and TRBJ1-2, with D perhaps TRBD1 (5 bases). CDR3 bases: TGCAGCGTTGAAGGGGCAGGGCCCCTTTCTTACTATGGCTACACCTTC. The encoded protein is CSVEGAGPLSYYGYTF.